This T cell receptor (beta chain) was sequenced for a study of Ad26.COV2.S vaccination and SARS-CoV-2 variants. For the study at large: The study gave Ad26.COV2.S intramuscularly, once or twice 56 days apart.

This CDR3 comprises 19 residues. Germline CDR1 is SGHTA and CDR2 is FQGNSA. Germline trimming cut 1 base from V and 5 bases from J; bases unmatched to any gene: 15. Points on this clone: Its antigen is unknown.

General study findings and limits: Vaccinees displayed broader spike-specific TCR repertoires than placebo recipients. Responses of T cells in total may have been underestimated by the TCR breadth and depth analyses.

Sample treatment: roughly 19 received Ad26.COV2.S at low or high dose, single or two shots; about 5 received placebo; per-sample allocation not given. At day 63 after the first vaccine or placebo injection, samples were drawn. This person who donated was an adult of 18-55 years in Boston. TCRdb keeps only in-frame clones here, not all; method: immunoSEQ multiplex PCR. The profile shows approximately 410,000 clones, approximately 90% of them singletons. This chain links TRBV7-2 with TRBJ2-1, with 9 bases aligning to TRBD1. The TCR sequence derives from a person between 18 and 65 years old who received the Ad26.COV2.S COVID-19 vaccine or a placebo. This material consisted of peripheral blood, taken in a trial of Ad26.COV2.S vaccine versus placebo. The CDR3 spells CASSLGRTGVPHINNEQFF. The CDR3 DNA is TGTGCCAGCAGCTTAGGAAGGACAGGGGTGCCCCACATCAACAATGAGCAGTTCTTC.